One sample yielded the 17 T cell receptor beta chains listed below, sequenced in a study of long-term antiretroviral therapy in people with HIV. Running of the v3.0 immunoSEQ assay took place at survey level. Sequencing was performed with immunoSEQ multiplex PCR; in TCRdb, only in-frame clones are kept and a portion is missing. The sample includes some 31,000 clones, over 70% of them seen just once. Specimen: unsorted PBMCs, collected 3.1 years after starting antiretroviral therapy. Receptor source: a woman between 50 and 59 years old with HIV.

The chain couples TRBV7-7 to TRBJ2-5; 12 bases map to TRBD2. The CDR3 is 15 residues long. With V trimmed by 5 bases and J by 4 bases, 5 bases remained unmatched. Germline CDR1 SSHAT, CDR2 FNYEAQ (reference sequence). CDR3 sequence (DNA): TGTGCCAGCAGCCCTAGCGGGGGGGCCGGAGAGACCCAGTACTTC. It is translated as CASSPSGGAGETQYF.

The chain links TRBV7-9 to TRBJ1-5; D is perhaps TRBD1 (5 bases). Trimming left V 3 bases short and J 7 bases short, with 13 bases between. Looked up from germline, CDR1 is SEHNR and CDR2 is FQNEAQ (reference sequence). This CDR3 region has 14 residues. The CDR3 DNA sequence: TGTGCCAGCAGCTTTGGGCAGGGAGGACAGCCCCAGCATTTT. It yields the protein CASSFGQGGQPQHF.

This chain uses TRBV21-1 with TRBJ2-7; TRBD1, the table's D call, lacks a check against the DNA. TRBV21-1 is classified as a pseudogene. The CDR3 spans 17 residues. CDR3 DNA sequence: TGTGCCAGCAGCAATTTAGGGGTGGTTTGCGACATCTACGAGCAGTACTTC. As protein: CASSNLGVVCDIYEQYF.

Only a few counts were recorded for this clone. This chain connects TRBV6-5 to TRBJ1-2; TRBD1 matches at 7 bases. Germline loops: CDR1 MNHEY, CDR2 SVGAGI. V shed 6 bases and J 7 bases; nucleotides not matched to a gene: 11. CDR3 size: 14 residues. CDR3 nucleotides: TGTGCCAGCAGCCTTACAGGGGAGGGCTTTGGCTACACCTTC. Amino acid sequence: CASSLTGEGFGYTF.

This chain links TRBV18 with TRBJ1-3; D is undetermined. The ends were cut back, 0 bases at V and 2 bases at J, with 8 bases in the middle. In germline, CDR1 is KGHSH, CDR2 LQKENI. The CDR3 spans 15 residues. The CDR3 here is CASSPPIGAGNTIYF. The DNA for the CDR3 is TGTGCCAGCTCACCACCGATAGGAGCTGGAAACACCATATATTTT.

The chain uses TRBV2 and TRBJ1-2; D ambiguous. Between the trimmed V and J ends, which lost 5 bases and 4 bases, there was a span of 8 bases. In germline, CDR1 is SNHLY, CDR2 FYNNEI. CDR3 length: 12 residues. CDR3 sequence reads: CASSYPGYGYTF. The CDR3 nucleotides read TGTGCCAGCAGTTATCCAGGCTATGGCTACACCTTC.

The CDR3 nucleotides are TGCGCCAGCAAGGTGTTGCTAGCGGGGGATCTCACAGATACGCAGTATTTT. This sequence encodes CASKVLLAGDLTDTQYF. The genes are TRBV5-1 and TRBJ2-3; 10 bases are shared with TRBD2. Germline V gives CDR1 SGHRS, CDR2 YFSETQ. The junction had 12 bases not matched to a gene; V was cut back by 6 bases and J by 2 bases. The length of the CDR3 is 17 residues.

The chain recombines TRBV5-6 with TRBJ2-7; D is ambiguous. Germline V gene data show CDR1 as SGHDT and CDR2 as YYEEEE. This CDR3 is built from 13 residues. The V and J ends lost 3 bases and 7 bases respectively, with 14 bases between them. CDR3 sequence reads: CASSYGPFGEQYV. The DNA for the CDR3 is TGTGCCAGCAGCTACGGGCCCTTCGGGGAGCAGTACGTC.

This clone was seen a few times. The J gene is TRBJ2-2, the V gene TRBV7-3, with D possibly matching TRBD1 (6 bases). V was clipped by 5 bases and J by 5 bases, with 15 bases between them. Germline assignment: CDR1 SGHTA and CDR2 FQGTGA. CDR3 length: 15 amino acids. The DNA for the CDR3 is TGTGCCAGCAGCCCCCAGCAGGGGCGAACCGGGGAGCTGTTTTTT. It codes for CASSPQQGRTGELFF. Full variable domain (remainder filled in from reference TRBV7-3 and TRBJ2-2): GAGVSQTPSNKVTEKGKYVELRCDPISGHTALYWYRQSLGQGPEFLIYFQGTGAADDSGLPNDRFFAVRPEGSVSTLKIQRTERGDSAVYLCASSPQQGRTGELFFGEGSRLTVL.

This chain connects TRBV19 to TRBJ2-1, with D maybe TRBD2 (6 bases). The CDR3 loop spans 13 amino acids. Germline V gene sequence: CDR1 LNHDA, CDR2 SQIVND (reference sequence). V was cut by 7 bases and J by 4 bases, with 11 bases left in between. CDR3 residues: CASTPGTYNEQFF. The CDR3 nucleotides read TGTGCCAGTACCCCTGGGACTTACAATGAGCAGTTCTTC.

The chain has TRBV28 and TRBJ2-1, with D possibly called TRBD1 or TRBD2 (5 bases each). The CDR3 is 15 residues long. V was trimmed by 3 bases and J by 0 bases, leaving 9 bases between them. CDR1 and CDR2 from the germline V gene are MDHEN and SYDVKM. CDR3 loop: CASSLGVPSYNEQFF. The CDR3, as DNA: TGTGCCAGCAGTTTGGGGGTCCCCTCCTACAATGAGCAGTTCTTC.

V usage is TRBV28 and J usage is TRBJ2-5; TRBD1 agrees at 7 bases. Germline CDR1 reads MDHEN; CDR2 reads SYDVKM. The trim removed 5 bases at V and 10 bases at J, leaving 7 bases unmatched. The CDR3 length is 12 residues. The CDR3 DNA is TGTGCCAGCAGTCCACTCAGGGGGATCCAGTACTTC. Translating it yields CASSPLRGIQYF.

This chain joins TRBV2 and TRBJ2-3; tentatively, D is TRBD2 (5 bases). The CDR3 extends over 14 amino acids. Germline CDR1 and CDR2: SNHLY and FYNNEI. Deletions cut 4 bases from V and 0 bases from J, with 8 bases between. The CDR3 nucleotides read TGTGCCAGCAGTGTAACTAGGAGCACAGATACGCAGTATTTT. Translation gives CASSVTRSTDTQYF.

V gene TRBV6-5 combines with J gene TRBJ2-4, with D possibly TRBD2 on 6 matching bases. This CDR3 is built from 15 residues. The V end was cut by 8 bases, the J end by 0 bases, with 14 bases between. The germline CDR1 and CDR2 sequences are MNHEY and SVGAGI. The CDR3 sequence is CASRGLGVAKNIQYF. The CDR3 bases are TGTGCCAGCCGGGGGTTGGGGGTAGCCAAAAACATTCAGTACTTC.

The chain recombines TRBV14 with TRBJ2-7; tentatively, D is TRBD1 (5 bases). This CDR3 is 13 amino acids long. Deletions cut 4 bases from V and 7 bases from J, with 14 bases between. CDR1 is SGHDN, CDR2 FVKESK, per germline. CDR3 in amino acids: CASSRQSVGEQYF. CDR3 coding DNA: TGTGCCAGCAGCCGACAGTCCGTCGGGGAGCAGTACTTC.

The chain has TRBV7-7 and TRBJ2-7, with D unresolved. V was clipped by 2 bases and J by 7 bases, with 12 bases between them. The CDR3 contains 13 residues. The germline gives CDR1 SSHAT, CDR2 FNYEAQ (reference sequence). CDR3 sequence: CASSLTSRAEQYF. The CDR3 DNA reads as TGTGCCAGCAGCTTAACGAGTAGGGCTGAGCAGTACTTC.

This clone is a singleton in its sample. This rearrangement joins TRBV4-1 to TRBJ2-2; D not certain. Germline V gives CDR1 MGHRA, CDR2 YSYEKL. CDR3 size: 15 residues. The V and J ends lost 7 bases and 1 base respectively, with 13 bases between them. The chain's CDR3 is CASTRAERNTGELFF. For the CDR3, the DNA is TGCGCCAGCACTAGGGCCGAGAGGAACACCGGGGAGCTGTTTTTT.